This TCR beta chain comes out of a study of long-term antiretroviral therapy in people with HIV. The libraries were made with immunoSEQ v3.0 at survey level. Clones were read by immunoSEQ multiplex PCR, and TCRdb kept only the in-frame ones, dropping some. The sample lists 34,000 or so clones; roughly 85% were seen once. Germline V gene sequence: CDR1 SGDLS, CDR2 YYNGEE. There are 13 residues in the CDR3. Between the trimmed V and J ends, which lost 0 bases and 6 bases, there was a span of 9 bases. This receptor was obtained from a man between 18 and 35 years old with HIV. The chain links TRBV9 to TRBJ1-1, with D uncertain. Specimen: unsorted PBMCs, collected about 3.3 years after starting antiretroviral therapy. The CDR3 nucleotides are TGTGCCAGCAGCGTAGAAGTAAGGGCTGAAGCTTTCTTT. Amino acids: CASSVEVRAEAFF.